The 3 T cell receptor beta chains given below trace back to one sample, sequenced in a study of shared clonotypes between healthy human individuals (dated by TCRdb to the early 2020s). CD8 naive samples were obtained by positive selection for CCR7 among CD45RO-negative cells, yielding a CD45RA+CCR7+ population from which TemRA cells were excluded. Library generation was performed with the immunoSEQ multiplex PCR assay. The table was pulled from immuneACCESS by TCRdb, which kept in-frame rearrangements only. Such tables lose some clones; where checked, under half of the loss comes from unresolved V genes, and the rest has no known cause. This sample gives more than 550,000 clones in total; about 91% of them show up just once. The ten top clones hold 24% of the sample. The sequenced sample was naive CD8+ T cells sorted from blood. This specimen's cell subset or site label, per the study, means: CD45RA+CCR7+. The receptors derive from a man younger than 45 in good health.

With regard to this clone: Other DNA sequences in the same sample also yield this CDR3. The chain joins TRBV5-1 to TRBJ2-7; 10 bases are a match to TRBD1. The CDR3 is made up of 15 amino acids. CDR1 is SGHRS and CDR2 is YFSETQ in the germline V gene. Losses at the gene ends were 0 bases for V and 1 base for J; bases not matched to a gene: 1. The CDR3: CASSLGQGASYEQYF. For the CDR3, the DNA is TGCGCCAGCAGCTTGGGACAGGGGGCTTCCTACGAGCAGTACTTC. Full variable domain (outside the CDR3, taken from reference TRBV5-1 and TRBJ2-7): KAGVTQTPRYLIKTRGQQVTLSCSPISGHRSVSWYQQTPGQGLQFLFEYFSETQRNKGNFPGRFSGRQFSNSRSEMNVSTLELGDSALYLCASSLGQGASYEQYFGPGTRLTVT.

The V call is TRBV28, the J call TRBJ2-7, with 13 bases identical to TRBD2. The CDR3 has 15 residues. The germline V gene encodes CDR1 MDHEN and CDR2 SYDVKM. The trim removed 9 bases at V and 2 bases at J, leaving 7 bases unmatched. The CDR3 loop reads CASLSGTSGTYEQYF. In nucleotides, the CDR3 is TGTGCCAGTCTGTCCGGGACTAGCGGGACCTACGAGCAGTACTTC.

This rearrangement joins TRBV27 to TRBJ2-6; TRBD1 or TRBD2 may be the D gene (5 bases each). V was cut by 2 bases and J by 2 bases, with 19 bases left in between. The CDR3 contains 19 residues. Germline lookup yields CDR1 MNHEY and CDR2 SMNVEV (reference sequence). CDR3 in DNA: TGTGCCAGCAGTTTACTACCGGGACGCACCCCTCCTGGGGCCAACGTCCTGACTTTC. The encoded protein is CASSLLPGRTPPGANVLTF.